The T cell receptor beta chain under discussion was sequenced for a study of cytomegalovirus exposure and HLA in healthy donors. Study-level background: The Caucasian-associated ancestry cluster contained about 80% of the approximately 410 genotyped donors.

Broader study findings: In a later analysis, DRB1 alleles had the most associated TCRs; HLA-C alleles the fewest. Most TCR beta V segments were productive about 90% or about 30% of the time in an earlier analysis. In a later analysis, several top co-occurrence clusters appeared linked to parvovirus B19, influenza, CMV and Epstein-Barr virus.

The PCR employed 60 Vbeta primers together with 13 Jbeta primers. Libraries were prepared by immunoSEQ multiplex PCR; TCRdb keeps only in-frame clonotypes and omits some of them. The sample table sets out about 130,000 clones. On this clone: Its antigen is undetermined.

Source material: PBMCs. This clonotype originated in a young man in good health and CMV-seronegative.

CDR3 sequence (DNA): TGTGCCAGCAGCTTAGAACTCTTTCGATGGGAAGCTTTCTTT. This codes for CASSLELFRWEAFF. The chain is built from TRBV7-2 and TRBJ1-1; no definite D call. V was cut by 1 base and J by 8 bases, with 14 bases left in between. Germline loops: CDR1 SGHTA, CDR2 FQGNSA. The CDR3 extends over 14 amino acids.